This T cell receptor beta chain emerged from a study of cytomegalovirus exposure and HLA in healthy donors. Findings of the study overall: As was reported, the classifier diagnosed cytomegalovirus status with high specificity and sensitivity. Beyond CMV serostatus, there was no information to go on about immune exposure. Some TCR beta chains (164 of them) were listed as cytomegalovirus-associated.

60 Vbeta and 13 Jbeta primers were used in PCR. Method: immunoSEQ multiplex PCR; TCRdb's copy keeps in-frame clones and lacks some. The table shows around 130,000 clones, with 80% occurring only once. Each donor's status was that of a healthy bone marrow donor. A note on this clone: Its target is unknown.

This CDR3 has 19 amino acids. CDR1 and CDR2 (germline): SGHRS, YFSETQ. The TCR sequence derives from a middle-aged woman in good health and CMV-seronegative. The chain is built from TRBV5-1 and TRBJ2-5; 16 nucleotides agree with TRBD2. The J call is in doubt because the DNA end fits TRBJ2-7 better. The specimen was PBMCs. As DNA, the CDR3 is TGCGCCAGCAGCTTGGAGGGACTAGCGGGAGGGCTTAGCTCCTACGAGCAGTACTTC. The encoded protein is CASSLEGLAGGLSSYEQYF.